A single sample gave rise to the 17 T cell receptor beta chains below, sequenced in a study of blood T cell repertoires in COVID-19. Profiled with immunoSEQ multiplex PCR; TCRdb holds only in-frame clones, not every one. The sample includes 200,000 to 250,000 clones, 70% to 90% of them seen just once. The sample comprised peripheral blood. The receptors shown here come from a woman in her seventies with active or convalescent COVID-19.

This chain connects TRBV4-2 to TRBJ2-1; 7 positions match TRBD2. Germline trimming cut 0 bases from V and 4 bases from J; bases unmatched to any gene: 12. This CDR3 has 18 residues. Looked up from germline, CDR1 is LGHNA and CDR2 is YNFKEQ. CDR3 in DNA: TGTGCCAGCAGCCAAGAAAAAGCGGGAATGTTTGGGTACAATGAGCAGTTCTTC. Translation: CASSQEKAGMFGYNEQFF.

V usage is TRBV6-5 and J usage is TRBJ1-5; TRBD1 matches at 8 bases. The CDR3 is 15 residues long. Germline V lookup: CDR1 MNHEY, CDR2 SVGAGI. The J segment lost 5 bases and the V segment lost 5 bases, leaving 8 bases of the junction unmatched. The CDR3 region has the DNA TGTGCCAGCAGTCGCCCGGGACAGGCGGATCAGCCCCAGCATTTT. Protein product: CASSRPGQADQPQHF.

The chain recombines TRBV12-3 or TRBV12-4 with TRBJ2-5; 7 bases agree with TRBD1. The CDR3 has 13 residues. Trimming cost V 7 bases and J 4 bases; bases outside gene matches: 6. Here the CDR3 DNA reads TGTGCCAGCATGGGACAGTCAGGAGAGACCCAGTACTTC. This gives the protein CASMGQSGETQYF.

The table lists this clone with a few counts. V gene TRBV2 combines with J gene TRBJ2-7; D is perhaps TRBD1 (6 bases). Per germline, CDR1 SNHLY and CDR2 FYNNEI. The V gene lost 8 bases and the J gene lost 0 bases, with 14 bases spanning the gap. CDR3 length: 14 amino acids. The CDR3 bases are TGTGCCAGCTCCCGTGACAGGTACTCCTACGAGCAGTACTTC. As protein: CASSRDRYSYEQYF.

The V gene is TRBV18, the J gene TRBJ2-7, with TRBD2 matching over 8 bases. CDR1 is KGHSH and CDR2 is LQKENI in the germline V gene. The J segment lost 5 bases and the V segment lost 0 bases, leaving 6 bases of the junction unmatched. This CDR3 is built from 15 residues. The CDR3 DNA reads TGTGCCAGCTCACCACCAGCGGGGGCGGGCCACGAGCAGTACTTC. This translates into CASSPPAGAGHEQYF.

V gene TRBV6-4 combines with J gene TRBJ1-2; D perhaps matches TRBD1 (5 bases). This CDR3 is 13 amino acids long. The V end lost 4 bases, the J end lost 7 bases, and 13 bases lay between the germline ends. CDR1 and CDR2 from the germline V gene are MRHNA and SNTAGT. The CDR3 loop reads CASSAEGVGGYTF. The CDR3 nucleotides are TGTGCCAGCAGTGCGGAAGGGGTCGGTGGCTACACCTTC.

V is TRBV18 and J is TRBJ2-2, with D possibly TRBD2 on 5 matching bases. Trimming removed 3 bases at V and 2 bases at J, with 10 bases between. This CDR3 comprises 15 residues. Germline CDR1 reads KGHSH; CDR2 reads LQKENI. Here the CDR3 reads CASSPGDYNTGELFF. As DNA, the CDR3 is TGTGCCAGCTCACCGGGAGATTATAACACCGGGGAGCTGTTTTTT.

The V gene is TRBV5-1, the J gene TRBJ1-4; a weak D match, TRBD1 (5 bases). Germline V gene data show CDR1 as SGHRS and CDR2 as YFSETQ. The ends were cut back, 6 bases at V and 0 bases at J, with 15 bases in the middle. The CDR3 sequence is 16 residues long. The CDR3 DNA reads TGCGCCAGCAAGCCAGGGTCTGGGGCAACTAATGAAAAACTGTTTTTT. Protein product: CASKPGSGATNEKLFF. Full variable domain (missing parts from reference TRBV5-1 and TRBJ1-4): KAGVTQTPRYLIKTRGQQVTLSCSPISGHRSVSWYQQTPGQGLQFLFEYFSETQRNKGNFPGRFSGRQFSNSRSEMNVSTLELGDSALYLCASKPGSGATNEKLFFGSGTQLSVL.

The chain employs TRBV2 and TRBJ2-5; D is possibly TRBD2 (5 bases). Germline CDR1 SNHLY, CDR2 FYNNEI. The CDR3 has 14 residues. V lost 3 bases, J lost 4 bases, and 12 bases lay in between. The CDR3 reads CASSDLLDGETQYF. Written as DNA, the CDR3 is TGTGCCAGCAGTGACCTACTAGATGGAGAGACCCAGTACTTC.

This clone was seen only a few times. The chain combines TRBV5-1 with TRBJ2-7, with TRBD1 identical over 7 bases. From germline, CDR1 is SGHRS and CDR2 YFSETQ. This CDR3 comprises 14 residues. The V gene end was trimmed by 5 bases and the J gene end by 12 bases; junction bases not matched to a gene: 17. The CDR3 bases are TGCGCCAGCAGGGTCGACCTGGGACAGACCGATTGGTACTTC. Its protein is CASRVDLGQTDWYF. Full variable domain (remainder filled in from reference TRBV5-1 and TRBJ2-7): KAGVTQTPRYLIKTRGQQVTLSCSPISGHRSVSWYQQTPGQGLQFLFEYFSETQRNKGNFPGRFSGRQFSNSRSEMNVSTLELGDSALYLCASRVDLGQTDWYFGPGTRLTVT.

The chain couples TRBV5-1 to TRBJ2-1, with D maybe TRBD2 (6 bases). The CDR3 extends over 15 amino acids. Germline V gene sequence: CDR1 SGHRS, CDR2 YFSETQ. Deletions cut 4 bases from V and 6 bases from J, with 17 bases between. This chain's CDR3 is CASSQSPGGGNEQFF. The CDR3 region has the DNA TGCGCCAGCAGCCAAAGCCCCGGGGGTGGCAATGAGCAGTTCTTC.

The chain uses TRBV7-9 and TRBJ2-6; 12 nucleotides line up with TRBD1. Germline V CDR1 and CDR2: SEHNR, FQNEAQ (reference sequence). This CDR3 is built from 16 residues. The V segment lost 5 bases and the J segment 2 bases; nucleotides outside the gene matches: 1. The CDR3 DNA is TGTGCCAGCAGCCGGGACAGGGGGCCTGGGGCCAACGTCCTGACTTTC. Amino acids: CASSRDRGPGANVLTF.

This clone was recorded a few times. The V call is TRBV2, the J call TRBJ2-2, with TRBD2 identical over 11 bases. Per the germline V gene, CDR1 is SNHLY and CDR2 is FYNNEI. After removal of 6 bases from V and 6 bases from J, the junction contained 6 bases not matched to a gene. The CDR3 loop spans 15 amino acids. Here the CDR3 reads CASRTFSGGAGELFF. DNA of the CDR3: TGTGCCAGCAGAACATTTAGCGGGGGGGCCGGGGAGCTGTTTTTT.

The rearrangement joins TRBV6-1 to TRBJ1-5; the match to TRBD1 covers 7 bases. Per the germline V gene, CDR1 is MNHNS and CDR2 is SASEGT. Trimming took 4 bases from V and 2 from J; bases not matched to a gene: 8. This CDR3 has 16 amino acids. CDR3 DNA: TGTGCCAGCAGTGTCTGGACAACAGGGGGCAATCAGCCCCAGCATTTT. As protein: CASSVWTTGGNQPQHF.

V is TRBV6-2 or TRBV6-3 and J is TRBJ2-2; the D gene is possibly TRBD1 (5 bases). The germline V gene encodes CDR1 MNHEY and CDR2 SVGEGT. The CDR3 loop spans 16 amino acids. Trimming took off 2 bases at V and 4 bases at J, with 14 bases between the two ends. In DNA form, the CDR3 reads TGTGCCAGCAGTTACCTCCGGACACCGACCACCGGGGAGCTGTTTTTT. The encoded protein is CASSYLRTPTTGELFF.

This rearrangement joins TRBV5-4 to TRBJ1-1; unclear D gene. Per germline, CDR1 SGHNT and CDR2 YYREEE (reference sequence). V was cut by 2 bases and J by 0 bases, with 11 bases left in between. The CDR3 sequence is 15 residues long. The CDR3 loop is CASSLPPGMNTEAFF. CDR3 DNA sequence: TGTGCCAGCAGCTTACCCCCGGGGATGAACACTGAAGCTTTCTTT. The whole variable domain, filled in from reference TRBV5-4 and TRBJ1-1, reads ETGVTQSPTHLIKTRGQQVTLRCSSQSGHNTVSWYQQALGQGPQFIFQYYREEENGRGNFPPRFSGLQFPNYSSELNVNALELDDSALYLCASSLPPGMNTEAFFGQGTRLTVV.

A remark on this clone: Other DNA sequences in this sample translate to the same CDR3. The chain has TRBV12-3 or TRBV12-4 and TRBJ1-2; D is perhaps TRBD1 (5 bases). This CDR3 has 12 amino acids. V lost 5 bases, J lost 3 bases, and 7 bases lay in between. The CDR3 sequence: CASSPGDYGYTF. CDR3 in DNA: TGTGCCAGCAGTCCGGGGGACTATGGCTACACCTTC.